Listed below are T cell receptor beta chains from one sample, sequenced in a study of blood T cell repertoires in COVID-19. The method was immunoSEQ multiplex PCR; TCRdb's version includes in-frame clones alone and lacks a portion of them. Of 180,000 or so clones in the sample, 86% are singletons; the top ten hold over 7%. The source material was PBMCs or T cells enriched from blood (not recorded which). These receptors came from a woman under 40 who had recovered from COVID-19. CDR3s include the opening cysteine and the closing phenylalanine or tryptophan. The D gene is left open where the match is weak. Rows may omit the clone size; those that give it use once, few, many or a size class.

v_gene,abundance,d_gene,j_gene,CDR3nt,CDR3aa
TRBV9,.,TRBD2,TRBJ2-3,TGTGCCAGCAGCAACAGACTAGCGGGAGGGTGGAATACGCAGTATTTT,CASSNRLAGGWNTQYF
TRBV27,.,.,TRBJ1-2,TGTGCCAGCAGTTTATTGCAGGGCCGTGGCTACACCTTC,CASSLLQGRGYTF
TRBV13,.,.,TRBJ2-7,TGTGCCAGCAGCTCTTTTGCAGAAGAGCAGTACTTC,CASSSFAEEQYF
TRBV25-1,.,TRBD1,TRBJ2-1,TGTGCCAGCAGTGAGGCAGGGGGCAAGGGTGAGCAGTTCTTC,CASSEAGGKGEQFF
TRBV7-2,.,TRBD1,TRBJ1-2,TGTGCCAGCAGCTCAGGGGGCGCCGGGTCCAACTATGGCTACACCTTC,CASSSGGAGSNYGYTF
TRBV11-3,.,.,TRBJ1-3,TGTGCCAGCAGCCCGGACAGCTCTGGAAACACCATATATTTT,CASSPDSSGNTIYF
TRBV6-5,.,TRBD2,TRBJ2-7,TGTGCCAGCAGACAACTAGCGGGAGATATCGAGCAGTACTTC,CASRQLAGDIEQYF
TRBV15,.,TRBD1,TRBJ1-4,TGTGCCACCAGCAGAGGGACAGGGGGCGTTGAAAAACTGTTTTTT,CATSRGTGGVEKLFF
TRBV6-4,.,TRBD2,TRBJ2-3,TGTGCCAGCAGTTCTAGCGGGGGTCCAGATACGCAGTATTTT,CASSSSGGPDTQYF
TRBV6-5,.,.,TRBJ1-3,TGTGCCAGCTTCGGGGGGGGTCCTGGAAACACCATATATTTT,CASFGGGPGNTIYF
TRBV5-1,.,TRBD1,TRBJ2-7,TGCGCCAGCAGCCCGGCTGGGACAGGGACCTACGAGCAGTACTTC,CASSPAGTGTYEQYF
TRBV19,.,.,TRBJ1-2,TGTGCCAGTAGGAGCAGGGACACCCGCAGGACTAACTATGGCTACACCTTC,CASRSRDTRRTNYGYTF
TRBV28,.,.,TRBJ1-2,TGTGCCAGCCTTTCAGCAGGGAGGGATATCTATGGCTACACCTTC,CASLSAGRDIYGYTF
TRBV10-2,.,.,TRBJ2-6,TGCGCCACCTCCTCGGGCTCTGGGGCCAACGTCCTGACTTTC,CATSSGSGANVLTF
TRBV4-2,.,.,TRBJ1-5,TGTGCCAGCAGCCAAGACCAGGATAGCAATCAGCCCCAGCATTTT,CASSQDQDSNQPQHF
TRBV5-1,few,TRBD1,TRBJ2-2,TGCGCCAGCAGCCTGGCAACAGGGGTGACCGGGGAGCTGTTTTTT,CASSLATGVTGELFF
TRBV2,.,TRBD1,TRBJ2-1,TGTGCCAGCAGAGTTAACAGGGGGCGAGAGAATGAGCAGTTCTTC,CASRVNRGRENEQFF
TRBV6-2/TRBV6-3,.,.,TRBJ1-2,TGTGCCAGCAGTTACTCTGGACAGTTAAAGTCCTATGGCTACACCTTC,CASSYSGQLKSYGYTF
TRBV2,once,TRBD2,TRBJ2-5,TGTGCCAGCAGTGAAATGGGGACTAGCGGGAGAGGTGAGACCCAGTACTTC,CASSEMGTSGRGETQYF
TRBV11-2,.,.,TRBJ1-2,TGTGCCAGCAGCTTAGATAGGGGCGGGACTTATGGCTACACCTTC,CASSLDRGGTYGYTF
TRBV4-1,.,.,TRBJ2-1,TGCGCCAGCAGCCAAAGTAGCAAGATGAGCTCCTACAATGAGCAGTTCTTC,CASSQSSKMSSYNEQFF
TRBV11-2,.,.,TRBJ1-6,TGTGCCACCATGGAGGCGGGCTTCGATTCACCCCTCCACTTT,CATMEAGFDSPLHF
TRBV28,few,TRBD2,TRBJ2-7,TGTGCCAGCGAGGGACTAGCGGGAGGGAGGGAGCAGTACTTC,CASEGLAGGREQYF
TRBV29-1,.,TRBD1,TRBJ1-1,TGCAGCGTTGAAAAGAAGGGGGCGGCCACTGAAGCTTTCTTT,CSVEKKGAATEAFF
TRBV7-3,.,TRBD1,TRBJ2-7,TGTGCCAGCAGCTTAGACAGGGGACCATACGAGCAGTACTTC,CASSLDRGPYEQYF
TRBV6-4,few,TRBD1,TRBJ2-3,TGTGCCAGCAGTGACTCGGGGACAGGGGCCAGCACAGATACGCAGTATTTT,CASSDSGTGASTDTQYF
TRBV25-1,.,TRBD1,TRBJ2-1,TGTGCCAGCAGTGAATCGCGGGGGACAGGGTACAATGAGCAGTTCTTC,CASSESRGTGYNEQFF
TRBV5-1,.,.,TRBJ1-3,TGCGCCAGCAGCTTGGCGTCCCTCACGAGCTCTGGAAACACCATATATTTT,CASSLASLTSSGNTIYF